A single sample is the source of the 7 T cell receptor beta chains below, sequenced in a study of shared clonotypes between healthy human individuals. Data came from immunoSEQ multiplex PCR; TCRdb stores just in-frame clones and leaves some out. The sample comprises millions of clones, around nine tenths of which are singletons, and around 0.14% rests with the top ten. The specimen sequenced was naive CD4+ T cells sorted from blood. Subset denoted: CD45RA+ positively selected. The receptors stem from a young man in good health.

This chain connects TRBV11-3 to TRBJ2-1; D gene uncertain. Deletions cut 3 bases from V and 3 bases from J, with 9 bases between. The length of the CDR3 is 14 residues. Germline lookup yields CDR1 SGHNT and CDR2 YENEEA. CDR3 loop: CASSLGGNYNEQFF. The CDR3 coding sequence is TGTGCCAGCAGCTTGGGCGGAAACTACAATGAGCAGTTCTTC.

The V and J genes are TRBV5-1 and TRBJ2-5; 11 nucleotides agree with TRBD2. The germline CDR1 and CDR2 sequences are SGHRS and YFSETQ. V gave up 0 bases and J gave up 5 bases; unmatched junction bases: 9. The CDR3 length is 17 residues. This chain's CDR3 is CASSLALTSGGSETQYF. The CDR3 DNA reads as TGCGCCAGCAGCTTGGCCCTAACTAGCGGGGGTAGCGAGACCCAGTACTTC.

The table lists this clone with a count of one. The J gene is TRBJ1-2, the V gene TRBV19; D is perhaps TRBD1 (5 bases). The CDR3 has 15 residues. The V gene's germline CDR1 is LNHDA and CDR2 SQIVND (reference sequence). V was trimmed by 7 bases and J by 0 bases, leaving 15 bases between them. The DNA of the CDR3 is TGTGCCAGTAACATTCGAGGGGCTGCTAACTATGGCTACACCTTC. This gives the protein CASNIRGAANYGYTF.

The CDR3 sequence: CASSTGQVLGYEQYF. The CDR3 DNA follows: TGTGCCAGTAGTACGGGACAGGTTCTCGGTTACGAGCAGTACTTC. J is TRBJ2-7 and V is TRBV19, with TRBD1 matching over 8 bases. The V segment lost 4 bases and the J segment 4 bases; nucleotides outside the gene matches: 9. CDR1 and CDR2 (germline): LNHDA, SQIVND (reference sequence). The CDR3 consists of 15 residues.

The chain joins TRBV7-9 to TRBJ2-7; tentative D call: TRBD1 (6 bases). V was shortened by 4 bases and J by 3 bases, with 13 bases between the two germline ends. Germline-derived CDR1 and CDR2 are SEHNR and FQNEAQ (reference sequence). The CDR3 length is 14 residues. Here the CDR3 reads CASSSQGRIYEQYF. CDR3 coding DNA: TGTGCCAGCAGCTCCCAGGGGCGGATCTACGAGCAGTACTTC.

This rearrangement joins TRBV19 to TRBJ2-2; perhaps D is TRBD1 or TRBD2 (6 bases each). This CDR3 comprises 13 residues. CDR1 and CDR2 (germline): LNHDA, SQIVND (reference sequence). V was shortened by 9 bases and J by 4 bases, with 12 bases between the two germline ends. The CDR3 loop reads CASGGGGTGELFF. CDR3 coding DNA: TGTGCCAGCGGCGGAGGGGGCACCGGGGAGCTGTTTTTT. The full variable domain, rest sourced from reference TRBV19 and TRBJ2-2, is DGGITQSPKYLFRKEGQNVTLSCEQNLNHDAMYWYRQDPGQGLRLIYYSQIVNDFQKGDIAEGYSVSREKKESFPLTVTSAQKNPTAFYLCASGGGGTGELFFGEGSRLTVL.

This clone appeared a few times. The chain uses TRBV25-1 and TRBJ1-5; a possible D gene is TRBD1 (5 bases). The CDR3 loop spans 13 amino acids. The V gene's germline CDR1 is MGHDK and CDR2 SYGVNS. V was trimmed by 8 bases and J by 4 bases, leaving 12 bases between them. The CDR3 sequence: CASSPGLNQPQHF. The CDR3 nucleotides are TGTGCCAGCTCCCCAGGGTTAAATCAGCCCCAGCATTTT.